This note documents a single T cell receptor (beta chain) sequence. Its specificity is not known. Extracted RNA was reverse transcribed, and the resulting cDNA served as sequencing template. The table came from immunoSEQ multiplex PCR; TCRdb's copy has only in-frame clones and leaves some out. The table has 79,000 or so clones, roughly 66% seen once. The data belong to a study of CD8+ T cells in alopecia areata. Study as a whole: Treated patients swallowed 5 to 10 mg of oral tofacitinib twice daily. The study, taken as a whole, reports: In scalp and blood, many expanded lesional clones persisted during tofacitinib. Compared with normal scalp, lesional scalp had higher clonality and more expanded CD8+ clones. How baseline CD8+ expansion relates to response remains uncertain (there was one nonresponder).

Treatment given: oral pan-JAK inhibitor, 5-10 mg twice daily. The receptor's source is a human donor with alopecia areata. The starting material was CD8+ T cells sorted from blood, obtained at week 24, from a patient treated with tofacitinib.

The CDR3: CASSDPGLNTEAFF. The DNA for the CDR3 is TGTGCCAGCAGTGACCCGGGATTGAACACTGAAGCTTTCTTT. The V and J genes are TRBV2 and TRBJ1-1; no clear D. Trimming shortened V by 3 bases and J by 0 bases, and 8 bases separated the two germline ends. The CDR3 covers 14 residues. CDR1 and CDR2 (germline): SNHLY, FYNNEI. Together with reference TRBV2 and TRBJ1-1, the CDR3 gives the full variable domain: EPEVTQTPSHQVTQMGQEVILRCVPISNHLYFYWYRQILGQKVEFLVSFYNNEISEKSEIFDDQFSVERPDGSNFTLKIRSTKLEDSAMYFCASSDPGLNTEAFFGQGTRLTVV.